This entry features one TCR beta chain sequence. Its specificity is unknown. For TCR, cDNA came from 5'RACE template switching, which added a universal primer site and UMIs. Using its own MiXCR run on the 5' RACE reads, TCRdb lists one record per CDR3 protein. There are approximately 610,000 distinct CDR3 sequences in the sample; around a sixth occur only once, and around 16% lies in the top ten. The data were obtained in a study of T cells after yellow fever vaccination. Study observations and caveats: Across the CD4 and CD8 compartments, a small share of clonotypes was present in both. The booster saw the reappearance of most primary-vaccination clones (about 95% CD4, around 88% CD8).

This TCR came from a man aged 18 to 29 who received the YFV17D yellow fever vaccine. The sequenced sample was PBMCs, obtained about 5 days after the first yellow fever vaccination.

The CDR3, as DNA: TGCAGTGCCAGGGGGGGTTTCACTGAAGCTTTCTTT. It is translated as CSARGGFTEAFF. The chain is built from TRBV20-1 and TRBJ1-1, with 7 bases that match TRBD1. J lost 4 bases, V lost 6 bases, and 5 bases had no gene match. The CDR3 totals 12 residues. Per the germline V gene, CDR1 is DFQATT and CDR2 is SNEGSKA (reference sequence).